The 7 T cell receptor beta chains in this list originate from one sample, sequenced in a study of tumor-infiltrating lymphocytes in primary liver carcinoma. The approximately 20-31 mg bulk tissue piece was not sorted before simultaneous RNA and DNA extraction. A constant-region primer served to make TCR beta cDNA from roughly 480 ng total RNA. Three nested multiplex PCR rounds, a slightly modified ARM-PCR method, built the TCR beta libraries. PCR rounds one and two used TRBV1-TRBV30 forward primers with a C-beta reverse primer for around 10 cycles each. From the multiplex PCR reads, TCRdb called clonotypes with MiXCR, one entry per CDR3 protein. The profile covers 100,000 to 150,000 distinct CDR3 sequences, with roughly three fifths appearing a single time and about a tenth taken by the ten largest. The sequenced sample was liver tumor tissue from sampling region 1. Regarding subset: tumor region T1, superior pole. Source of these receptors: a woman aged 60-70 years with primary liver carcinoma and hepatitis B virus infection.

As to this clonotype: One junction end does not reproduce the germline sequence, and a read error may be involved. The chain couples TRBV11-2 to TRBJ1-1; D uncertain. The CDR3 totals 13 residues. The germline V gene has CDR1 SGHAT and CDR2 FQNNGV. CDR3 DNA sequence: TGTGCCAGCAGCTTCCGAGGGATGACTGTAGCTTTCTTT. It translates to CASSFRGMTVAFF.

Worth noting for this clonotype: At one end, the junction sequence differs from germline, possibly due to a read error. V usage is TRBV11-3 and J usage is TRBJ1-6; possibly TRBD1 for D (5 bases). Germline lookup yields CDR1 SGHNT and CDR2 YENEEA. The CDR3 extends over 15 amino acids. CDR3 sequence (DNA): TGTGCCAGTAGCTTCTCTATACGGGACAATTCACCCCTCCACTTT. Translation gives CASSFSIRDNSPLHF.

J is TRBJ2-1 and V is TRBV4-2; the D call may be TRBD1 or TRBD2 (6 bases each). This CDR3 comprises 18 residues. Germline V gene sequence: CDR1 LGHNA, CDR2 YNFKEQ. V lost 2 bases to trimming and J lost 7 bases, with 24 bases between them. CDR3 in amino acids: CASSQMTGGTWFVNEQFF. DNA of the CDR3: TGTGCCAGCAGCCAAATGACGGGCGGGACATGGTTTGTGAATGAGCAGTTCTTC.

Concerning this clonotype itself: One junction end disagrees with the germline gene, perhaps due to a read error. This chain uses TRBV6-5 with TRBJ2-1; D possibly corresponds to TRBD1 (5 bases). From germline, CDR1 is MNHEY and CDR2 SVGAGI. The CDR3 covers 14 residues. The CDR3 sequence is CASTIGPQGNEQLF. The DNA of the CDR3 is TGTGCCAGCACCATCGGACCTCAGGGAAATGAGCAGCTCTTC.

In regard to this clonotype: The final CDR3 position lacks the conserved phenylalanine or tryptophan, pointing to a likely read error. This chain uses TRBV11-2 with TRBJ2-7; TRBD1 agrees at 12 bases. Germline V gives CDR1 SGHAT, CDR2 FQNNGV. This CDR3 contains 16 residues. Written as DNA, the CDR3 is TGTGTCAGCAGCTTTGGGACAGGGGGCGCATTCGAAGAGCAGTACCTC. Residues: CVSSFGTGGAFEEQYL.

The chain carries TRBV11-2 and TRBJ1-4; 7 bases map to TRBD1. The CDR3 runs 18 residues. The junction had 27 bases not matched to a gene; V was cut back by 4 bases and J by 16 bases. Germline V gene lookup returns CDR1 SGHAT and CDR2 FQNNGV. CDR3 nucleotide sequence: TGTGCCAGCAGCTCGACAGGGACCTCTCGAGCAACTAATGAAAAGCCGTTTTTT. This gives the protein CASSSTGTSRATNEKPFF.

The chain links TRBV29-1 to TRBJ2-1; no clear D gene. This CDR3 is 14 amino acids long. Germline V gene data show CDR1 as SQVTM and CDR2 as ANQGSEA. CDR3 nucleotide sequence: TGCGGTGTTGATGGATATCGAACCCACGGAGAGCAGTTCTTC. It specifies CGVDGYRTHGEQFF.